A single sample is the source of the 27 T cell receptor beta chains below, sequenced in a study of OX40 agonist ivuxolimab in advanced cancers. The data were produced by immunoSEQ multiplex PCR, yet TCRdb's version contains in-frame clones alone and is incomplete. The data contain some 80,000 clones, roughly 85% of them singletons. The input for sequencing was CD4+ or CD8+ T cells sorted from blood, taken in a trial of the OX40 agonist ivuxolimab. The source is an adult with an advanced solid tumor such as melanoma, head and neck, liver or kidney cancer.

V gene TRBV5-1 combines with J gene TRBJ1-4, with D perhaps matching TRBD1 (5 bases). V gave up 2 bases and J gave up 8 bases, with 16 bases separating them. The CDR3 runs to 15 residues. Per the germline V gene, CDR1 is SGHRS and CDR2 is YFSETQ. The CDR3 region has the DNA TGCGCCAGCAGCTTAACTGGGACGGGTGGGGAAAAACTGTTTTTT. This encodes CASSLTGTGGEKLFF.

The V and J genes are TRBV19 and TRBJ1-5, with D possibly TRBD1 on 6 matching bases. Germline V CDR1 and CDR2: LNHDA, SQIVND (reference sequence). V lost 7 bases to trimming and J lost 1 base, with 11 bases between them. The CDR3 sequence is 14 residues long. CDR3 coding DNA: TGTGCCAGTAAAGGGGGTGCGAGCAATCAGCCCCAGCATTTT. As protein: CASKGGASNQPQHF.

The V gene is TRBV6-6, the J gene TRBJ1-2; D is ambiguous. Per germline, CDR1 MNHNY and CDR2 SVGAGI (reference sequence). This CDR3 has 11 amino acids. The V end lost 7 bases, the J end lost 8 bases, and 11 bases lay between the germline ends. The CDR3 region has the DNA TGTGCCAGCAACCTAGAAGGAGGCTACACCTTC. Translating gives CASNLEGGYTF.

The V call is TRBV28, the J call TRBJ1-5; D unclear. The CDR3 length is 14 residues. Germline values: CDR1 MDHEN, CDR2 SYDVKM. Trimming took 3 bases from V and 3 from J, leaving 9 bases between them. As DNA, the CDR3 is TGTGCCAGCAGTTTTAGGGCTAACAATCAGCCCCAGCATTTT. It encodes CASSFRANNQPQHF.

This chain connects TRBV5-1 to TRBJ2-1; D might be TRBD1 (8 bases). The CDR3 runs to 15 residues. Trimming took off 4 bases at V and 5 bases at J, with 16 bases between the two ends. From germline, CDR1 is SGHRS and CDR2 YFSETQ. The CDR3 DNA follows: TGCGCCAGCAGCCCAAACAGGGGGGGAAACAATGAGCAGTTCTTC. Its translation: CASSPNRGGNNEQFF.

The chain links TRBV9 to TRBJ2-7; 7 bases line up with TRBD2. CDR1 is SGDLS, CDR2 YYNGEE, per germline. The CDR3 is 15 amino acids. V gave up 0 bases and J gave up 0 bases; unmatched junction bases: 3. The CDR3 spells CASSVGSGSSYEQYF. The CDR3 coding sequence is TGTGCCAGCAGCGTAGGTAGCGGGTCCTCCTACGAGCAGTACTTC.

The V and J genes are TRBV6-6 and TRBJ1-6; possibly TRBD1 for D (5 bases). V lost 5 bases and J 9 bases, leaving 14 bases between the germline ends. This CDR3 is 14 amino acids long. CDR1 and CDR2 from the germline V gene are MNHNY and SVGAGI (reference sequence). CDR3 in amino acids: CASSPQGLGSPLHF. The CDR3 DNA reads TGTGCCAGCAGTCCCCAGGGTTTAGGTTCACCCCTCCACTTT.

The chain uses TRBV7-7 and TRBJ2-5; maybe TRBD1 (5 bases). The germline CDR1 and CDR2 sequences are SSHAT and FNYEAQ (reference sequence). CDR3 length: 15 amino acids. Trimming shortened V by 5 bases and J by 5 bases, and 18 bases separated the two germline ends. CDR3 amino acids: CASSKATGAFETQYF. The CDR3 region has the DNA TGTGCCAGCAGCAAGGCCACAGGTGCCTTCGAGACCCAGTACTTC. The complete variable domain, with remaining parts taken from reference TRBV7-7 and TRBJ2-5, reads GAGVSQSPRYKVTKRGQDVTLRCDPISSHATLYWYQQALGQGPEFLTYFNYEAQPDKSGLPSDRFSAERPEGSISTLTIQRTEQRDSAMYRCASSKATGAFETQYFGPGTRLLVL.

This sequence joins TRBV13 and TRBJ2-3; 9 bases fit TRBD1. J lost 2 bases, V lost 8 bases, and 5 bases had no gene match. This CDR3 has 14 residues. Germline V gene lookup returns CDR1 PRHDT and CDR2 FYEKMQ (reference sequence). Here the CDR3 DNA reads TGTGCCAGCGCGGGACAGGGAGTCACAGATACGCAGTATTTT. Translating it yields CASAGQGVTDTQYF. The variable domain in full, with the rest retrieved from reference TRBV13 and TRBJ2-3, is AAGVIQSPRHLIKEKRETATLKCYPIPRHDTVYWYQQGPGQDPQFLISFYEKMQSDKGSIPDRFSAQQFSDYHSELNMSSLELGDSALYFCASAGQGVTDTQYFGPGTRLTVL.

V and J are TRBV18 and TRBJ2-3; D gene unclear. The CDR3 is 15 residues long. The V gene's germline CDR1 is KGHSH and CDR2 LQKENI. Trimming took off 1 base at V and 1 base at J, with 9 bases between the two ends. The CDR3 sequence: CASSPRPDRTDTQYF. The CDR3 DNA is TGTGCCAGCTCACCACGACCGGACCGCACAGATACGCAGTATTTT.

The V and J genes are TRBV5-1 and TRBJ1-2; D may be TRBD1 (6 bases). Germline V CDR1 and CDR2: SGHRS, YFSETQ. CDR3 length: 18 residues. Trimming took off 4 bases at V and 2 bases at J, with 24 bases between the two ends. CDR3 nucleotide sequence: TGCGCCAGCAGCACCCGCCGGCAGGGGACTATAGGGAACTATGGCTACACCTTC. As protein: CASSTRRQGTIGNYGYTF.

This clone was counted a single time. J is TRBJ1-1 and V is TRBV2; D not certain. This CDR3 is 11 amino acids long. CDR1 and CDR2 (germline): SNHLY, FYNNEI. Deletions cut 0 bases from V and 8 bases from J, with 4 bases between. The CDR3 protein is CASSEASEAFF. CDR3 coding DNA: TGTGCCAGCAGTGAAGCGTCGGAAGCTTTCTTT.

This clone was seen ten or more times. This chain links TRBV4-3 with TRBJ1-2; a possible D gene is TRBD1 (5 bases). CDR3 length equals 16 residues. Germline lookup yields CDR1 LGHNA and CDR2 YSLEER. Trimming pared 1 base from V and 5 bases from J, leaving 17 bases between. CDR3 residues: CASSQGQPGSGYGYTF. As DNA, the CDR3 is TGCGCCAGCAGCCAAGGACAGCCCGGTTCGGGGTATGGCTACACCTTC.

The chain is built from TRBV21-1 and TRBJ1-5; TRBD1, the table's D call, was not compared with the DNA. TRBV21-1 represents a pseudogene. The CDR3 has 16 amino acids. Here the CDR3 DNA reads TGTGCCAGCAGATTAGTTACCCCAGGTAGCAATCAGCCCCAGCATTTT. Translated: CASRLVTPGSNQPQHF.

The chain joins TRBV28 to TRBJ1-6, with D perhaps TRBD1 (6 bases). CDR1 MDHEN and CDR2 SYDVKM come from the germline V gene. The CDR3 contains 14 residues. V was cut by 8 bases and J by 5 bases, with 13 bases left in between. The CDR3 protein is CASGPRTDNSPLHF. CDR3 in DNA: TGTGCCAGCGGCCCGAGGACAGATAATTCACCCCTCCACTTT.

The V and J genes are TRBV7-9 and TRBJ2-7; 8 bases align to TRBD1. Germline V gene data show CDR1 as SEHNR and CDR2 as FQNEAQ (reference sequence). The CDR3 extends over 16 amino acids. After removal of 2 bases from V and 1 base from J, the junction contained 7 bases not matched to a gene. The DNA for the CDR3 is TGTGCCAGCAGCTTACCCCGGACAGGGCTATCCTACGAGCAGTACTTC. Amino acids: CASSLPRTGLSYEQYF.

In its sample, this clone was seen once. This sequence joins TRBV7-9 and TRBJ2-6; TRBD2 is a possible D gene (6 bases). With 7 bases removed from V and 0 bases from J, the gap between germline ends came to 19 bases. Germline V gene lookup returns CDR1 SEHNR and CDR2 FQNEAQ (reference sequence). The CDR3 sequence is 18 residues long. The chain's CDR3 is CASTNREPPFSGANVLTF. The CDR3 DNA reads TGTGCCAGCACTAACCGGGAGCCCCCCTTCTCTGGGGCCAACGTCCTGACTTTC.

The V and J genes are TRBV29-1 and TRBJ2-3; possible D gene TRBD2, 6 bases. The CDR3 covers 12 residues. In germline, CDR1 is SQVTM, CDR2 ANQGSEA. Trimming removed 8 bases at V and 1 base at J, with 10 bases between. CDR3 amino acids: CSLTGGTDTQYF. The CDR3 DNA reads as TGCAGCCTGACGGGGGGCACAGATACGCAGTATTTT.

This chain uses TRBV14 with TRBJ2-1, with D perhaps given as TRBD1 or TRBD2 (5 bases each). V shed 8 bases and J shed 4 bases, with 21 bases lying between them. The CDR3 length is 16 residues. The germline CDR1 and CDR2 sequences are SGHDN and FVKESK. CDR3 sequence (DNA): TGTGCCAGCGGCCTTTCTCCGGGACGGAAGTACAATGAGCAGTTCTTC. This codes for CASGLSPGRKYNEQFF.

The chain recombines TRBV7-2 with TRBJ2-7; a weak D match, TRBD2 (6 bases). V lost 5 bases and J lost 1, with 15 bases in between. The CDR3 totals 15 residues. Germline V gene sequence: CDR1 SGHTA, CDR2 FQGNSA. CDR3 DNA sequence: TGTGCCAGCAGCCCCCGAGGGGCGGGGTCCTACGAGCAGTACTTC. It codes for CASSPRGAGSYEQYF.

The chain joins TRBV6-5 to TRBJ1-2; unclear D gene. The CDR3 is made up of 14 amino acids. Trimming removed 7 bases at V and 4 bases at J, with 16 bases between. Germline loops: CDR1 MNHEY, CDR2 SVGAGI. The CDR3 DNA sequence: TGTGCCAGCACAGGCAGCCTACCACCCTATGGCTACACCTTC. It codes for CASTGSLPPYGYTF.

The gene calls are TRBV5-1 and TRBJ2-1; 8 bases map to TRBD2. The trim removed 4 bases at V and 4 bases at J, leaving 13 bases unmatched. Germline CDR1 SGHRS, CDR2 YFSETQ. The CDR3 extends over 17 amino acids. CDR3 DNA sequence: TGCGCCAGCAGCCCCAGGGCGGGCGGGGGGCCTTACAATGAGCAGTTCTTC. It encodes CASSPRAGGGPYNEQFF.

The chain employs TRBV19 and TRBJ1-1; TRBD1 aligns across 7 bases. Germline loops: CDR1 LNHDA, CDR2 SQIVND (reference sequence). V was clipped by 8 bases and J by 5 bases; unmatched bases: 8. This CDR3 has 13 amino acids. In DNA, the CDR3 is TGTGCCAGTGGGGACAGTTGGAGTACTGAAGCTTTCTTT. This sequence encodes CASGDSWSTEAFF.

The CDR3, as DNA: TGTGCCAGCAGCCAAGAATTTGCGGGGGGCCAGGATGAGCAGTTCTTC. Amino acid sequence: CASSQEFAGGQDEQFF. This sequence joins TRBV4-2 and TRBJ2-1; 8 bases agree with TRBD2. CDR1 is LGHNA and CDR2 is YNFKEQ in the germline V gene. Trimming at V came to 0 bases and at J to 8 bases, leaving 9 bases not matched to a gene. The CDR3 is 16 amino acids.

The V gene is TRBV6-5, the J gene TRBJ1-1, with a tentative D call TRBD1 (6 bases). Trimming removed 5 bases from V and 8 bases from J, with 15 bases in between. Germline assignment: CDR1 MNHEY and CDR2 SVGAGI. CDR3 length equals 13 residues. The CDR3 DNA is TGTGCCAGCAGTGTACAGGGTTTGGCAGAAGCTTTCTTT. Translating gives CASSVQGLAEAFF.

This clone has only one observation. The chain links TRBV29-1 to TRBJ2-3; 9 bases align to TRBD2. After removal of 5 bases from V and 0 bases from J, the junction contained 6 bases not matched to a gene. Per germline, CDR1 SQVTM and CDR2 ANQGSEA. This CDR3 contains 15 residues. CDR3 sequence reads: CSVLLAGHSTDTQYF. The CDR3 DNA reads TGCAGCGTTCTCCTAGCGGGGCATAGCACAGATACGCAGTATTTT.

This clone appeared a single time. This chain links TRBV30 with TRBJ1-4; 7 bases fit TRBD1. This CDR3 contains 13 residues. V shed 8 bases, J shed 0 bases, and the junction held 3 bases outside the gene matches. CDR1 is GTSNPN, CDR2 SVGIG, per germline (reference sequence). The CDR3 nucleotides are TGTGCCGGCAGGGGGGCAACTAATGAAAAACTGTTTTTT. Translated: CAGRGATNEKLFF.